This T cell receptor beta chain was obtained from a study of blood T cell repertoires in COVID-19. The CDR3 spans 15 residues. Germline lookup yields CDR1 GTSNPN and CDR2 SVGIG (reference sequence). V lost 4 bases to trimming and J lost 9 bases; unmatched junction nucleotides: 13. Only in-frame clones appear in the TCRdb table, and some are missing; sequencing was by immunoSEQ multiplex PCR. The sample shows some 190,000 clones, around 89% of them seen only once. The chain joins TRBV30 to TRBJ2-1; 9 nucleotides line up with TRBD2. This receptor was identified in a human donor in a cohort sampled during active COVID-19. Sequenced sample: peripheral blood. The CDR3 sequence is CAWTTGLALGGEQFF. The CDR3 nucleotides are TGTGCCTGGACAACGGGACTAGCCCTGGGCGGTGAGCAGTTCTTC.